This T cell receptor beta chain comes out of a study of OX40 agonist ivuxolimab in advanced cancers. Overall study: Ivuxolimab was administered intravenously to patients at 0.01 to 10 mg/kg every 2 weeks. Study-wide results and caveats: At 0.1 to 3.0 mg/kg, CD4+ and CD8+ blood T cells expanded clonally by week 6.

Worth noting for this clone: Its specificity is unknown.

V lost 0 bases and J 5 bases, leaving 8 bases between the germline ends. CDR3 size: 14 residues. Germline CDR1 WNHNN, CDR2 SYGVQD (reference sequence). Data came from immunoSEQ multiplex PCR; TCRdb stores just in-frame clones and leaves some out. This sample has approximately 58,000 clones, with roughly four fifths found just once. This TCR was sampled from an adult with an advanced solid tumor such as melanoma, head and neck, liver or kidney cancer. Here the sequenced sample was CD4+ or CD8+ T cells sorted from blood, taken in a trial of the OX40 agonist ivuxolimab. This chain uses TRBV10-1 with TRBJ2-1; D is uncertain. The CDR3 sequence: CASSESAADNEQFF. For the CDR3, the DNA is TGCGCCAGCAGTGAGTCGGCCGCTGACAATGAGCAGTTCTTC.